This is a list of T cell receptor beta chains from one sample in a study of regulatory T cells in long-lasting Graves disease. In TCRdb, the multiplex PCR reads were re-called with MiXCR into one record per CDR3 protein. The data show roughly 380,000 distinct CDR3 sequences, 15% to 20% seen once. The sample was also linked to a second study, of T cells in Graves' hyperthyroidism and ophthalmopathy.

This material consisted of peripheral blood mononuclear cells (PBMCs), taken at new diagnosis, from a patient treated with antithyroid drugs. These receptors came from a man aged 35 to 55 with Graves disease. CDR3s include the opening cysteine and the closing phenylalanine or tryptophan. Fields, in order: V gene, J gene, clone size, D gene, CDR3 DNA, CDR3 protein. D genes are given only for firm matches. Size values are once, few and many counts, or a class for expanded clones, and some rows have none.

TRBV12-5	TRBJ1-1	many	-	TGTGCTAGTGGTTTGGTGCCCTCCCTTGGCACTGAAGCTTTCTTT	CASGLVPSLGTEAFF
TRBV5-4	TRBJ2-5	few	-	TGTGCCAGCAGCCGGGACAAAGTGGAGACCCAGTACTTC	CASSRDKVETQYF
TRBV19	TRBJ1-1	-	-	TGTGCCAGTAGTGTCGGCAGGCACACTGAAGCTTTCTTT	CASSVGRHTEAFF
TRBV27	TRBJ2-2	-	TRBD2	TGTGCCAGCAGTCGACCCTTGGGACTAGCGGGGGGCCGTAAGGACGGGGAGCTGTTTTTT	CASSRPLGLAGGRKDGELFF
TRBV2	TRBJ2-3	many	-	TGTGCCAGCAGTGATCCGGGGGCGGCTAGCACAGATACGCAGTATTTT	CASSDPGAASTDTQYF
TRBV11-3	TRBJ1-3	many	TRBD1	TGTGCCAGCAGCCCCTGGGACAGGGGTCCTGGAAACACCATATATTTT	CASSPWDRGPGNTIYF
TRBV9	TRBJ2-3	many	TRBD2	TGTGCCAGCAGCGCCGGACGAGCGGGGGGGCCTACAGATACGCAGTATTTT	CASSAGRAGGPTDTQYF
TRBV12-3/TRBV12-4	TRBJ2-2	few	TRBD1	TGTGCCAGCAGTAATCCGACAGGGGGGGCCGGGGAGCTGTTTTTT	CASSNPTGGAGELFF
TRBV9	TRBJ2-4	-	-	TGTGCCAGCAGCGTAGATCCCAAGCCAGGTCTAGCCAAAAACATTCAGTACTTC	CASSVDPKPGLAKNIQYF
TRBV6-5	TRBJ2-5	many	-	TGTGCCAGCAGTTCCAGGGAAGAGACCCAGTACTTC	CASSSREETQYF
TRBV29-1	TRBJ2-3	many	-	TGCAGCGTTCCCAGGACAGAAAGCACAGATACGCAGTATTTT	CSVPRTESTDTQYF
TRBV30	TRBJ2-7	many	-	TGTGCCCTGGAGGAGGCAACACAGGGATACGAGCAGTACTTC	CALEEATQGYEQYF
TRBV18	TRBJ2-5	many	-	TGTGCCAGCTCACCTGTGGCTCCGGTACCCTCCATCCAAGAGACCCAGTACTTC	CASSPVAPVPSIQETQYF
TRBV18	TRBJ2-7	many	TRBD2	TGTGCCAGCTCAGGTAGCGGGGGCTCCTACGAGCAGTACTTC	CASSGSGGSYEQYF
TRBV7-2	TRBJ2-3	-	-	TGTGCCAGCACCCCGAGATCGACAGATACGCAGTATTTT	CASTPRSTDTQYF
TRBV19	TRBJ2-3	-	TRBD1	TGTGCCAGTAGTACCACCGACAGGGGGTTCGCAGATACGCAGTATTTT	CASSTTDRGFADTQYF
TRBV5-1	TRBJ2-2	few	-	TGCGCCAGCAGCCATTTTACGACTTACTCCGGGGAGCTGTTTTTT	CASSHFTTYSGELFF
TRBV6-2/TRBV6-3	TRBJ2-2	many	TRBD2	TGTGCCAGCAGGGGACTAGCGGGGGCCCCGAGGACCGGGGAGCTGTTTTTT	CASRGLAGAPRTGELFF
TRBV7-8	TRBJ1-2	many	TRBD1	TGTGCCAGCAACCCAAGAGGACAGGGCAATTATTATGATGGCTACACCTTC	CASNPRGQGNYYDGYTF
TRBV2	TRBJ1-5	many	TRBD1	TGTGCCAGCAGTGATAGGCAGGGGGCCACTTATAGTTCCCAGCATTTT	CASSDRQGATYSSQHF
TRBV28	TRBJ1-3	-	TRBD1	TGTGCCAGCACCCGGACAGGAGGATTCTCTGGAAACACCATATATTTT	CASTRTGGFSGNTIYF
TRBV24-1	TRBJ2-1	many	TRBD2	TGTGCCACCAGTGTGGGGGGGGGACGGGAGCAGTTCTTC	CATSVGGGREQFF
TRBV15	TRBJ2-1	few	-	TGTGCCACCGCGGACTTTCACAGGAGCTCCTACAATGAGCAGTTCTTC	CATADFHRSSYNEQFF
TRBV10-3	TRBJ2-7	-	TRBD1	TGTGCCATCAGGGACAGGAGTGTGCAGTACTTC	CAIRDRSVQYF
TRBV4-1	TRBJ2-3	many	TRBD1	TGCGCCAGCAGCCGACAGACAGGGGGCGGTGGCACAGATACGCAGTATTTT	CASSRQTGGGGTDTQYF
TRBV7-9	TRBJ1-5	many	TRBD1	TGTGCCAGCAGCTTAGGTACAGGGGGAGGTAGCAATCAGCCCCAGCATTTT	CASSLGTGGGSNQPQHF
TRBV3-1	TRBJ2-1	many	-	TGTGCCGCGGCCGGCCTGGGGAAGGCTAATGAGCAGTTCTTC	CAAAGLGKANEQFF